What follows are 28 T cell receptor beta chains derived from one specimen sequenced in a study of ipilimumab plus nivolumab after autologous stem cell transplantation. Clones were sequenced by immunoSEQ multiplex PCR, and TCRdb holds only the in-frame ones, with some missing. This sample yields 4,000 to 6,000 clones, of which about 70% are seen a single time; about 28% belongs to the top ten. The source was PBMCs, collected in a trial of ipilimumab plus nivolumab as post-transplant consolidation. The receptors shown here come from a male donor with multiple myeloma.

Judged by abundance, this clone is medium-sized. The V gene is TRBV9, the J gene TRBJ2-2, with a possible D match to TRBD2 (6 bases). The CDR3 consists of 18 residues. V lost 3 bases, J lost 2 bases, and 20 bases lay in between. Germline lookup yields CDR1 SGDLS and CDR2 YYNGEE. CDR3 loop: CASSAPDARRGNTGELFF. In DNA form, the CDR3 reads TGTGCCAGCAGCGCCCCCGACGCCAGGCGGGGAAACACCGGGGAGCTGTTTTTT. Supplemented by reference TRBV9 and TRBJ2-2, the full variable domain reads DSGVTQTPKHLITATGQRVTLRCSPRSGDLSVYWYQQSLDQGLQFLIQYYNGEERAKGNILERFSAQQFPDLHSELNLSSLELGDSALYFCASSAPDARRGNTGELFFGEGSRLTVL.

This clone appeared once. This chain connects TRBV15 to TRBJ1-4; TRBD1 matches at 10 bases. The CDR3 length is 15 residues. Trimming removed 6 bases from V and 3 bases from J; junction bases left unmatched: 4. The V gene's germline CDR1 is LNHNV and CDR2 YYDKDF (reference sequence). Here the CDR3 DNA reads TGTGCCACCAGACCCGGGACAGGGGCTAATGAAAAACTGTTTTTT. Amino acid sequence: CATRPGTGANEKLFF.

Sample share makes this clone large. The rearrangement links TRBV9 to TRBJ1-1; D gene ambiguous. V gave up 0 bases and J gave up 0 bases, with 6 bases separating them. CDR3 length equals 14 residues. CDR1 is SGDLS, CDR2 YYNGEE, per germline. The DNA of the CDR3 is TGTGCCAGCAGCGTAGATACCCTGAACACTGAAGCTTTCTTT. As protein: CASSVDTLNTEAFF. Full variable domain (missing parts from reference TRBV9 and TRBJ1-1): DSGVTQTPKHLITATGQRVTLRCSPRSGDLSVYWYQQSLDQGLQFLIQYYNGEERAKGNILERFSAQQFPDLHSELNLSSLELGDSALYFCASSVDTLNTEAFFGQGTRLTVV.

This chain uses TRBV6-1 with TRBJ2-2; 8 positions match TRBD1. The CDR3 spans 15 residues. Germline V lookup: CDR1 MNHNS, CDR2 SASEGT. Trimming took 5 bases from V and 4 from J; bases not matched to a gene: 6. DNA of the CDR3: TGTGCCAGCAGTACCCCGGACAGGGCCACCGGGGAGCTGTTTTTT. As protein: CASSTPDRATGELFF.

This sequence joins TRBV18 and TRBJ1-5; D remains ambiguous. V was pared by 3 bases and J by 5 bases, with 11 bases between. Germline-derived CDR1 and CDR2 are KGHSH and LQKENI. The CDR3 has 14 residues. This chain's CDR3 is CASSPFGEHQPQHF. In DNA, the CDR3 is TGTGCCAGCTCACCCTTCGGTGAGCATCAGCCCCAGCATTTT.

The chain joins TRBV11-2 to TRBJ2-7; TRBD1 agrees at 8 bases. V trimming: 5 bases; J trimming: 1 base; junction bases outside the gene matches: 7. The CDR3 is 15 residues long. Germline V CDR1 and CDR2: SGHAT, FQNNGV. The CDR3 spells CASSQGQGVSYEQYF. The CDR3 DNA sequence: TGTGCCAGCAGCCAAGGACAGGGTGTATCCTACGAGCAGTACTTC.

This clone was seen a few times. V gene TRBV11-1 combines with J gene TRBJ2-5; 7 bases are a match to TRBD2. This CDR3 region has 13 residues. Losses at the gene ends were 7 bases for V and 4 bases for J; bases not matched to a gene: 6. Germline loops: CDR1 SGHAT, CDR2 FQDESV (reference sequence). DNA of the CDR3: TGTGCCAGCATCCTATCTAGCGGAGAGACCCAGTACTTC. It translates to CASILSSGETQYF.

This chain uses TRBV6-7 with TRBJ2-1; TRBD1 aligns across 7 bases. TRBV6-7 qualifies as an ORF whose function is uncertain. The V segment lost 1 base and the J segment 3 bases; nucleotides outside the gene matches: 6. The CDR3 sequence is 16 residues long. CDR3 residues: CASSYYRQGLYNEQFF. The CDR3 nucleotides read TGTGCCAGCAGTTACTATCGACAGGGCCTCTACAATGAGCAGTTCTTC.

The chain is built from TRBV6-1 and TRBJ1-1; 9 nucleotides match TRBD1. The CDR3 sequence is 15 residues long. CDR1 and CDR2 from the germline V gene are MNHNS and SASEGT. V trimming: 6 bases; J trimming: 6 bases; junction bases outside the gene matches: 11. CDR3 DNA sequence: TGTGCCAGCAGACCTCGGGACAGGGTTTGGGCTGAAGCTTTCTTT. This sequence encodes CASRPRDRVWAEAFF.

The chain has TRBV6-4 and TRBJ2-3, with 9 bases aligning to TRBD2. The CDR3 contains 16 residues. Trimming removed 2 bases from V and 2 bases from J; junction bases left unmatched: 5. The germline gives CDR1 MRHNA, CDR2 SNTAGT. For the CDR3, the DNA is TGTGCCAGCAGTGACGGCGGGGGGGCTGCCACAGATACGCAGTATTTT. This translates into CASSDGGGAATDTQYF.

This sequence joins TRBV9 and TRBJ1-5, with D perhaps TRBD1 (6 bases). The CDR3 covers 16 residues. Trimming cost V 4 bases and J 0 bases, with 14 bases left between them. From germline, CDR1 is SGDLS and CDR2 YYNGEE. The CDR3 is CASSPRGPRSNQPQHF. CDR3 in DNA: TGTGCCAGCAGCCCCCGGGGGCCCCGTAGCAATCAGCCCCAGCATTTT.

The chain recombines TRBV2 with TRBJ2-2; either TRBD1 or TRBD2 may supply D (5 bases each). CDR1 is SNHLY and CDR2 is FYNNEI in the germline V gene. Trimming took 7 bases from V and 6 from J, leaving 18 bases between them. There are 15 residues in the CDR3. In DNA, the CDR3 is TGTGCCAGCATGGCGGAGCGAGGGGACGCCGGGGAGCTGTTTTTT. Encoded protein: CASMAERGDAGELFF.

This clone showed up just a few times. The gene calls are TRBV7-5 and TRBJ2-7; the table names TRBD2, a call not compared with the DNA. TRBV7-5 is annotated as a pseudogene. CDR3 length: 15 residues. CDR3 DNA: TGTGCCAGCAGCGCACAATCGGGACTAGCGGGTGAACAGTACTTC. It codes for CASSAQSGLAGEQYF.

This clone is a singleton in its sample. The rearrangement links TRBV14 to TRBJ2-1; no clear D. CDR3 length equals 12 residues. The germline V gene encodes CDR1 SGHDN and CDR2 FVKESK. Trimming took off 4 bases at V and 8 bases at J, with 9 bases between the two ends. The CDR3 DNA reads TGTGCCAGCAGCCCTAGTGGCTATGAGCAGTTCTTC. Translation gives CASSPSGYEQFF.

This clone counts as medium-sized. The chain uses TRBV7-2 and TRBJ2-7; D ambiguous. This CDR3 is built from 12 residues. Germline CDR1 reads SGHTA; CDR2 reads FQGNSA. Trimming took 1 base from V and 6 from J, leaving 7 bases between them. The CDR3 region has the DNA TGTGCCAGCAGCTTAGGGAGTGGCGAGCAGTACTTC. Translation: CASSLGSGEQYF.

This clone is large. This CDR3 reads CASRPYTSGHNNEQFF. CDR3 sequence (DNA): TGTGCCAGCAGGCCCTACACTAGCGGCCATAACAATGAGCAGTTCTTC. J is TRBJ2-1 and V is TRBV5-5, with TRBD2 identical over 8 bases. The CDR3 runs to 16 residues. J gave up 5 bases and V 5 bases, and 12 bases lay outside the gene matches. Germline V gives CDR1 SGHKS, CDR2 YYEKEE (reference sequence).

CDR3 amino acids: CASRSRRVSGAPPDTQYF. The CDR3 bases are TGTGCCAGCCGCTCCAGACGGGTTAGCGGAGCCCCCCCAGATACGCAGTATTTT. This chain connects TRBV9 to TRBJ2-3, with D possibly matching TRBD2 (6 bases). V lost 7 bases and J 4 bases, leaving 28 bases between the germline ends. Per the germline V gene, CDR1 is SGDLS and CDR2 is YYNGEE. The CDR3 contains 18 residues.

The gene calls are TRBV6-1 and TRBJ2-7; D is possibly TRBD2 (6 bases). Trimming pared 6 bases from V and 9 bases from J, leaving 9 bases between. The germline gives CDR1 MNHNS, CDR2 SASEGT. The CDR3 runs to 10 residues. CDR3 residues: CASRRERQYF. In nucleotides, the CDR3 is TGTGCCAGCAGGCGGGAACGGCAGTACTTC.

Notes on this clone: The likely explanation is a read error, given a far larger clone one base away. The chain has TRBV5-6 and TRBJ2-7, with TRBD1 identical over 8 bases. Trimming at V came to 0 bases and at J to 2 bases, leaving 7 bases not matched to a gene. The CDR3 is 16 amino acids. Germline loops: CDR1 SGHDT, CDR2 YYEEEE. CDR3 loop: CASSLETGDPAYEQYF. CDR3 in DNA: TGTGCCAGCAGCTTGGAGACAGGGGACCCGGCCTACGAGCAGTACTTC.

The rearrangement joins TRBV5-1 to TRBJ2-3; tentative D call: TRBD1 (5 bases). The V end was cut by 2 bases, the J end by 0 bases, with 13 bases between. CDR1 is SGHRS and CDR2 is YFSETQ in the germline V gene. The CDR3 spans 16 residues. The CDR3 nucleotides are TGCGCCAGCAGCTTCGACAGAGGAACTAGCACAGATACGCAGTATTTT. It encodes CASSFDRGTSTDTQYF.

The chain uses TRBV7-6 and TRBJ2-2, with unresolved D. V lost 5 bases, J lost 4 bases, and 17 bases lay in between. The germline gives CDR1 SGHVS, CDR2 FNYEAQ. The CDR3 sequence is 16 residues long. CDR3 in amino acids: CASSPRTSPITGELFF. CDR3 nucleotides: TGTGCCAGCAGCCCGCGGACCTCCCCGATCACCGGGGAGCTGTTTTTT.

This chain joins TRBV6-6 and TRBJ2-5; 9 bases match TRBD1. The CDR3 is 15 amino acids. CDR1 and CDR2 from the germline V gene are MNHNY and SVGAGI (reference sequence). V was pared by 5 bases and J by 5 bases, with 9 bases of the junction left unmatched. The CDR3 protein is CASSKPGQGPETQYF. DNA for the CDR3: TGTGCCAGCAGTAAGCCGGGACAGGGACCCGAGACCCAGTACTTC.

The chain uses TRBV5-8 and TRBJ2-3; 8 nucleotides line up with TRBD1. The CDR3 is 16 residues long. CDR1 is SGHTS and CDR2 is YDEGEE in the germline V gene. V lost 4 bases and J lost 1; bases outside the gene matches: 8. The CDR3 loop is CASSHGTGEGTDTQYF. Here the CDR3 DNA reads TGTGCCAGCAGCCACGGGACAGGTGAAGGCACAGATACGCAGTATTTT.

This clone was recorded once. The rearrangement joins TRBV18 to TRBJ1-5; a possible D gene is TRBD1 (5 bases). The V gene's germline CDR1 is KGHSH and CDR2 LQKENI. The CDR3 totals 16 residues. Trimming took off 1 base at V and 2 bases at J, with 12 bases between the two ends. The CDR3 sequence is CASSPLRGEGNQPQHF. The CDR3 DNA reads TGTGCCAGCTCACCACTTAGAGGGGAGGGCAATCAGCCCCAGCATTTT.

The J gene is TRBJ2-1, the V gene TRBV5-5; TRBD2 agrees at 13 bases. Unmatched junction bases numbered 3, after V lost 4 bases and J lost 5 bases. CDR3 length: 15 residues. CDR1 SGHKS and CDR2 YYEKEE come from the germline V gene (reference sequence). CDR3 region: CASSLGTSGNNEQFF. CDR3 DNA: TGTGCCAGCAGCCTGGGGACTAGCGGGAACAATGAGCAGTTCTTC.

The DNA of the CDR3 is TGTGCCAGCAGTTACTCCGAGACCGGGGAGCTGTTTTTT. It yields the protein CASSYSETGELFF. The rearrangement uses TRBV6-5 and TRBJ2-2, with D uncertain. The length of the CDR3 is 13 residues. CDR1 MNHEY and CDR2 SVGAGI come from the germline V gene. V was cut by 0 bases and J by 5 bases, with 4 bases left in between.

In regard to this clone: Being one base from a much bigger clone, this may be a read error. The chain links TRBV4-1 to TRBJ2-2; 12 bases align to TRBD1. Trimming cost V 8 bases and J 2 bases; bases outside gene matches: 6. Germline CDR1 MGHRA, CDR2 YSYEKL. This CDR3 has 16 amino acids. CDR3 coding DNA: TGCGCCAGCGGCCGTGGGACAGGGGGCAACACCGGGGAGCTGTTTTTT. The encoded protein is CASGRGTGGNTGELFF.

Only one count was recorded for this clone. The rearrangement links TRBV7-2 to TRBJ1-2; TRBD1 aligns across 8 bases. The CDR3 is made up of 14 amino acids. Per germline, CDR1 SGHTA and CDR2 FQGNSA. V lost 5 bases and J lost 4; bases outside the gene matches: 6. The CDR3 DNA reads as TGTGCCAGCAGCCCGACAGGGGACCCCTATGGCTACACCTTC. Amino acid sequence: CASSPTGDPYGYTF.